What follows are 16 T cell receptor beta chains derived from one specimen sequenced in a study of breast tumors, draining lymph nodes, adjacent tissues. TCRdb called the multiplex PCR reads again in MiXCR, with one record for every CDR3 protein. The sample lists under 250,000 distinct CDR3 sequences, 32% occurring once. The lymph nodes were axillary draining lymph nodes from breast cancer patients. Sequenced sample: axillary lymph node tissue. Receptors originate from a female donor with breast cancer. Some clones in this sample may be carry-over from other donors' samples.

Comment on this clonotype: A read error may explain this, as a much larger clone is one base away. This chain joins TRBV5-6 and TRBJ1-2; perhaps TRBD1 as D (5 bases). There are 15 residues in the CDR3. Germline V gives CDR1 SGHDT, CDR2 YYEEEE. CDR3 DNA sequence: TGTGCCAGCAGCAAACGGGACCTCGGCTACTATGGCTACGCCTTC. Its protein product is CASSKRDLGYYGYAF.

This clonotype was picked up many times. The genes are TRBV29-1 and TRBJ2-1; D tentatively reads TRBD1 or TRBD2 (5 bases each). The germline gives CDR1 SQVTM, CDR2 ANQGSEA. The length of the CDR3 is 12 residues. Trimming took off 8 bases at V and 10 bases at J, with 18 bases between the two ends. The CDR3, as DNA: TGCAGCCTCAAGGACGGGACGAAAGAGCAGTTCTTC. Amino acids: CSLKDGTKEQFF.

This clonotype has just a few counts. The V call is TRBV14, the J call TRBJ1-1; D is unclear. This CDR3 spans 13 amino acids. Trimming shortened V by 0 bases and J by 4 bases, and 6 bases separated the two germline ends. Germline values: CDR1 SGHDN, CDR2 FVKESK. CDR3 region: CASSQERSTEAFF. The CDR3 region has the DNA TGTGCCAGCAGCCAAGAAAGATCCACTGAAGCTTTCTTT.

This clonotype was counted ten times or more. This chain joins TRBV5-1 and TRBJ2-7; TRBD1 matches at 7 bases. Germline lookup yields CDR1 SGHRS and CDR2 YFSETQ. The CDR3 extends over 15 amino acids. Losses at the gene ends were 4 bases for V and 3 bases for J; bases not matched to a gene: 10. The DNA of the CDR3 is TGCGCCAGCAGCAACCTACAGGGGTCCGGCTACGAGCAGTACTTC. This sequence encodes CASSNLQGSGYEQYF. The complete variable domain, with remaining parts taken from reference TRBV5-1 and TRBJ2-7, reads KAGVTQTPRYLIKTRGQQVTLSCSPISGHRSVSWYQQTPGQGLQFLFEYFSETQRNKGNFPGRFSGRQFSNSRSEMNVSTLELGDSALYLCASSNLQGSGYEQYFGPGTRLTVT.

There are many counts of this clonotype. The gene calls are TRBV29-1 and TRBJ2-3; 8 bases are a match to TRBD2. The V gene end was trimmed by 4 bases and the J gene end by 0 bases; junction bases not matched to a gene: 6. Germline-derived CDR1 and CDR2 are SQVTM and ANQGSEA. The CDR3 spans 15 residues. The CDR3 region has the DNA TGCAGCGTTGTCGGGACTAGGGAAAGCACAGATACGCAGTATTTT. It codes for CSVVGTRESTDTQYF.

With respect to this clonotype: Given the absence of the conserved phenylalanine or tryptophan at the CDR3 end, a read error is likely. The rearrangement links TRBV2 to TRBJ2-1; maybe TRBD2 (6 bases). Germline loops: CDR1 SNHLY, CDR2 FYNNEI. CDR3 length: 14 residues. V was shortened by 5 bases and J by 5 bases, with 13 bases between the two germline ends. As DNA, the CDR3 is TGTGCCAGCAGTCTGACTGGCGGGGACAATGAGCAGTTCCTC. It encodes CASSLTGGDNEQFL.

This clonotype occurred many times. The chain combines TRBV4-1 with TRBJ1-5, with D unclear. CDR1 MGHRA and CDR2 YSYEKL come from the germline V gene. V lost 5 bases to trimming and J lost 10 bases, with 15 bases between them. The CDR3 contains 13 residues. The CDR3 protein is CASSNLGVSPQHF. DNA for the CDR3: TGCGCCAGCAGCAATTTGGGTGTCAGTCCCCAGCATTTT.

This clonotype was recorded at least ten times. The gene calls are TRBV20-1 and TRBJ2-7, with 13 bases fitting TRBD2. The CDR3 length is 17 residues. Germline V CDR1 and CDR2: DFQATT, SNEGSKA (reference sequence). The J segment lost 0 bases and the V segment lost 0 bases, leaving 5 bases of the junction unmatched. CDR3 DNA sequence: TGCAGTGCTAGAGATCATGGACTAGCGGGAGTCTCCTACGAGCAGTACTTC. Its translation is CSARDHGLAGVSYEQYF.

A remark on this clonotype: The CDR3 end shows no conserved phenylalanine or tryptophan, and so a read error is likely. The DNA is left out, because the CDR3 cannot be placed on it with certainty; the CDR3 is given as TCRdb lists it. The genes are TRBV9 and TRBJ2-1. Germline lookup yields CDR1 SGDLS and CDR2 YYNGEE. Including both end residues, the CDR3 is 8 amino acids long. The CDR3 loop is CASSVGSS.

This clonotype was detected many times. This CDR3 reads CAWSVEYEQYF. The DNA of the CDR3 is TGTGCCTGGAGTGTGGAGTACGAGCAGTACTTC. The V call is TRBV30, the J call TRBJ2-7; D is unresolved. The CDR3 contains 11 residues. Trimming cost V 0 bases and J 4 bases, with 4 bases left between them. Germline V gene data show CDR1 as GTSNPN and CDR2 as SVGIG (reference sequence).

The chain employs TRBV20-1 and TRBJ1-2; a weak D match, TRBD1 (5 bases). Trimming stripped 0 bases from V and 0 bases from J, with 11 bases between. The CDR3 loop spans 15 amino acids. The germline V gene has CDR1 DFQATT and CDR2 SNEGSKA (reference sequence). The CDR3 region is CSARERGAPNYGYTF. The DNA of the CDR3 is TGCAGTGCTAGAGAGAGGGGCGCCCCTAACTATGGCTACACCTTC.

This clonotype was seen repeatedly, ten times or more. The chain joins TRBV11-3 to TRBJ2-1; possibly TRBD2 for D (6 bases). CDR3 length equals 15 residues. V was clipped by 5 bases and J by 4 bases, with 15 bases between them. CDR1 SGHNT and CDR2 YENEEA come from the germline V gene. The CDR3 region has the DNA TGTGCCAGCAGCCCCCAGACTAGAGCTTACAATGAGCAGTTCTTC. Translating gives CASSPQTRAYNEQFF.

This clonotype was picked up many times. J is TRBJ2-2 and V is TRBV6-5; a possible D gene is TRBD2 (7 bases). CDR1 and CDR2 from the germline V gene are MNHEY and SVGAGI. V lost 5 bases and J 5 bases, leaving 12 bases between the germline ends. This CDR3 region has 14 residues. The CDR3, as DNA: TGTGCCAGCAGTCACGGGGGGCGTACCGGGGAGCTGTTTTTT. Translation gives CASSHGGRTGELFF.

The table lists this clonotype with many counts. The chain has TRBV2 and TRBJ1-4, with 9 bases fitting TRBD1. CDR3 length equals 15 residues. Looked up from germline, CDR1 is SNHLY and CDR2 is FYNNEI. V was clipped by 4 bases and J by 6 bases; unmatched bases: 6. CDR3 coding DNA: TGTGCCAGCAGTGTAATAGGACAGGGGTATGAAAAACTGTTTTTT. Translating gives CASSVIGQGYEKLFF.

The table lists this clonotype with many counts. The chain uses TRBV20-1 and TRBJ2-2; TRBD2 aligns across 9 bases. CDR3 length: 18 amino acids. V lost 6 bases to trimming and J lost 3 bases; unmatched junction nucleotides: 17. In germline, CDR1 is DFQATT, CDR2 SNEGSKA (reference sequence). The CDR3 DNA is TGCAGTGCCACGGGACTAGCCCTGACCCCCCTCGACACCGGGGAGCTGTTTTTT. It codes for CSATGLALTPLDTGELFF.

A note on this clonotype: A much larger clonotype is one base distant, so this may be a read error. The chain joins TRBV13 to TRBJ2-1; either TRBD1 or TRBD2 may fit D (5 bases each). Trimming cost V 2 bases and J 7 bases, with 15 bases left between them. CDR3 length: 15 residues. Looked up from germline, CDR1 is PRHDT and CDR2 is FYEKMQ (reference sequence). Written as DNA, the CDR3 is TGTGCCAGCAGCTTACCTCTTCGGGGCCGGAATGAGCAGTTCTTC. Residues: CASSLPLRGRNEQFF.